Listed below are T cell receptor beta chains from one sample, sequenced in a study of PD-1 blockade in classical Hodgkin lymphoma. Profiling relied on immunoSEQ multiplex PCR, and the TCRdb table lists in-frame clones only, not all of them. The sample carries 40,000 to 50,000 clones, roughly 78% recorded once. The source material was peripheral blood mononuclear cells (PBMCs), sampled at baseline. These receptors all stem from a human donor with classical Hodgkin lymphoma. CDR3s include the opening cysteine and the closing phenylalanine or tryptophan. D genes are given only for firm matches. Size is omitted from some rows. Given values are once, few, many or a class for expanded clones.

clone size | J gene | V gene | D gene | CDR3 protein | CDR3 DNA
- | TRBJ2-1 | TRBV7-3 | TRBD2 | CASSSSGGAYNEQFF | TGTGCCAGCAGCTCGAGCGGGGGGGCCTACAATGAGCAGTTCTTC
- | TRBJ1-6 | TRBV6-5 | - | CASKKTNWQPLHF | TGTGCCAGCAAGAAGACAAACTGGCAACCCCTCCACTTT
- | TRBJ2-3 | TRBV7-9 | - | CASSPLLVGTQYF | TGTGCCAGCAGCCCCCTGCTAGTGGGTACGCAGTATTTT
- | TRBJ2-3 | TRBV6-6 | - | CASSPGLRGGADTQYF | TGTGCCAGCAGTCCCGGGCTCCGTGGCGGGGCAGATACGCAGTATTTT
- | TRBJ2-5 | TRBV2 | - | CASSGPGHVYQETQYF | TGTGCCAGCAGTGGTCCAGGCCATGTGTACCAAGAGACCCAGTACTTC
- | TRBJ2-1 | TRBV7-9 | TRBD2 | CASSFLAGGCNEQFF | TGTGCCAGCAGCTTCCTAGCGGGGGGGTGCAATGAGCAGTTCTTC
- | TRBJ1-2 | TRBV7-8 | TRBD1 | CASSPGQGQSNYGYTF | TGTGCCAGCAGCCCCGGACAGGGCCAATCTAACTATGGCTACACCTTC
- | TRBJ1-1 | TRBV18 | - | CASSPRDTEAFF | TGTGCCAGCTCACCTAGGGACACTGAAGCTTTCTTT
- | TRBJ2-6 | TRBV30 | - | CAWTARPGANVLTF | TGTGCCTGGACTGCCAGGCCTGGGGCCAACGTCCTGACTTTC
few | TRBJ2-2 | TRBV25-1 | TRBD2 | CASSTWGGTGELFF | TGTGCCAGCAGTACTTGGGGGGGAACCGGGGAGCTGTTTTTT